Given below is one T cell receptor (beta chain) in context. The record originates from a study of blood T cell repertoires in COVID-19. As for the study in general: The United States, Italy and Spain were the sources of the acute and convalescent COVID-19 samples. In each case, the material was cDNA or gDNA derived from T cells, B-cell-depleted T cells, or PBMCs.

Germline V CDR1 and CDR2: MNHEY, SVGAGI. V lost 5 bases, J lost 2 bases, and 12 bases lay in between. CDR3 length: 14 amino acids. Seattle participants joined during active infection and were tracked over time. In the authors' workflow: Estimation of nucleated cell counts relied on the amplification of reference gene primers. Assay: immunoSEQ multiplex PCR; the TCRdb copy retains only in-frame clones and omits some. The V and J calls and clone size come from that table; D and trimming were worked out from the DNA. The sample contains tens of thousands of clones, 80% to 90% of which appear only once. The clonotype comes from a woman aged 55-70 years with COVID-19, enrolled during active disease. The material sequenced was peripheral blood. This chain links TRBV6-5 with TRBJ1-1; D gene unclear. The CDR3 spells CASSQSDFNTEAFF. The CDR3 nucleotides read TGTGCCAGCAGTCAGTCGGACTTCAACACTGAAGCTTTCTTT.